Listed below are T cell receptor delta chains from one sample, sequenced in a study of delta chain sequences of gamma delta T cells. TCRdb re-identified clones in the 5' RACE reads via CATT. The repertoire holds hundreds of delta-chain clones, with about 17% as singletons. Sequencing used either unsorted cells or a sorted T cell fraction (not recorded which). The receptors come from a human donor in good health. Each CDR3 is given with its conserved first and last residue. A D gene is named only where the DNA matches it firmly. Clone size is given for some rows only: seen once, a few or many times, or a class if the clone is expanded.

D gene: TRDD3
clone size: large
V gene: TRDV2
J gene: TRDJ3
CDR3 DNA: TGTGCCTGTGACACATCTCCAGTACTGGGGGATCCATCCTGGGACACCCGACAGATGTTTTTC
CDR3 protein: CACDTSPVLGDPSWDTRQMFF

D gene: TRDD3
clone size: medium-sized
V gene: TRDV2
J gene: TRDJ1
CDR3 DNA: TGTGCCTGTGTTGGGCTGGGGGATACCGATAAACTCATCTTT
CDR3 protein: CACVGLGDTDKLIF

D gene: TRDD3
clone size: medium-sized
V gene: TRDV2
J gene: TRDJ1
CDR3 DNA: TGTGCCTGTGACACGGTGAACGGCGGGTATCTGGGGGATACCGGCGATAAACTCATCTTT
CDR3 protein: CACDTVNGGYLGDTGDKLIF

D gene: -
clone size: large
V gene: TRDV2
J gene: TRDJ1
CDR3 DNA: TGTGCCTGTGACACCGTCTCCTCCACCCTTCATGGGGGGACTTACACCGATAAACTCATCTTT
CDR3 protein: CACDTVSSTLHGGTYTDKLIF

D gene: TRDD3
clone size: medium-sized
V gene: TRDV2
J gene: TRDJ1
CDR3 DNA: TGTGCCTGTGACACCCTCGTACTGGGGGATGATAAACTCATCTTT
CDR3 protein: CACDTLVLGDDKLIF

D gene: TRDD3
clone size: medium-sized
V gene: TRDV2
J gene: TRDJ3
CDR3 DNA: TGTGCCTGTGACCGGCTTTCTGGGGGAGACAGCTCCTGGGACACCCGACAGATGTTTTTC
CDR3 protein: CACDRLSGGDSSWDTRQMFF

D gene: TRDD3
clone size: medium-sized
V gene: TRDV2
J gene: TRDJ3
CDR3 DNA: TGTGCCTGTGACGTGATGGGGGACCGGGGCTCCTGGGACACCCGACAGATGTTTTTC
CDR3 protein: CACDVMGDRGSWDTRQMFF

D gene: TRDD3
clone size: large
V gene: TRDV2
J gene: TRDJ1
CDR3 DNA: TGTGCCTGTGACACCCTCGGTACTGGGGGACAAGCCACCGATAAACTCATCTTT
CDR3 protein: CACDTLGTGGQATDKLIF

D gene: -
clone size: medium-sized
V gene: TRDV2
J gene: TRDJ1
CDR3 DNA: TGTGCCTGTGACAGTCTTACCTACACCGATAAACTCATCTTT
CDR3 protein: CACDSLTYTDKLIF

D gene: TRDD3
clone size: medium-sized
V gene: TRDV2
J gene: TRDJ1
CDR3 DNA: TGTGCCTGTGACACCGTGCGCGGGATACCCGGACGGTACACCGATAAACTCATCTTT
CDR3 protein: CACDTVRGIPGRYTDKLIF

D gene: TRDD3
clone size: medium-sized
V gene: TRDV2
J gene: TRDJ1
CDR3 DNA: TGTGCCTGTGACACGCTGGGGGACTCGTACACCGATAAACTCATCTTT
CDR3 protein: CACDTLGDSYTDKLIF

D gene: TRDD3
clone size: medium-sized
V gene: TRDV2
J gene: TRDJ1
CDR3 DNA: TGTGCCTGTGACACGGTTTTGGTGGGGGATACCGATAAACTCATCTTT
CDR3 protein: CACDTVLVGDTDKLIF

D gene: TRDD3
clone size: medium-sized
V gene: TRDV2
J gene: TRDJ1
CDR3 DNA: TGTGCCTGTGACACCGTCGGGGGATATCCCGATAAACTCATCTTT
CDR3 protein: CACDTVGGYPDKLIF

D gene: -
clone size: medium-sized
V gene: TRDV2
J gene: TRDJ1
CDR3 DNA: TGTGCCTGTGACTCAATCCTGCTGGGGTCCAGTCCCGAAACCGATAAACTCATCTTT
CDR3 protein: CACDSILLGSSPETDKLIF

D gene: TRDD3
clone size: medium-sized
V gene: TRDV2
J gene: TRDJ1
CDR3 DNA: TGTGCCTGTGACACGCTGGGGGATACGCGGTGGTCCGATAAACTCATCTTT
CDR3 protein: CACDTLGDTRWSDKLIF

D gene: -
clone size: medium-sized
V gene: TRDV2
J gene: TRDJ1
CDR3 DNA: TGTGCCTGTGACACCCTCCCCCAAACAGTTGGTCCCACCGATAAACTCATCTTT
CDR3 protein: CACDTLPQTVGPTDKLIF

D gene: TRDD3
clone size: medium-sized
V gene: TRDV2
J gene: TRDJ1
CDR3 DNA: TGTGCCTGTGACACCGTCAGCGGCTGGGGGTCCCACACCGATAAACTCATCTTT
CDR3 protein: CACDTVSGWGSHTDKLIF

D gene: -
clone size: medium-sized
V gene: TRDV2
J gene: TRDJ1
CDR3 DNA: TGTGCCTGTGACGTCCTAGTAAAGACAGGAACCGATAAACTCATCTTT
CDR3 protein: CACDVLVKTGTDKLIF

D gene: TRDD3
clone size: medium-sized
V gene: TRDV2
J gene: TRDJ3
CDR3 DNA: TGTGCCTGTGACACCGTGCTGGGGGATACGGGGAGCTCCTGGGACACCCGACAGATGTTTTTC
CDR3 protein: CACDTVLGDTGSSWDTRQMFF

D gene: TRDD3
clone size: large
V gene: TRDV2
J gene: TRDJ1
CDR3 DNA: TGTGCCTGTGACTCAGTACTGGGGGATAGCGTCGCCGATAAACTCATCTTT
CDR3 protein: CACDSVLGDSVADKLIF

D gene: -
clone size: medium-sized
V gene: TRDV2
J gene: TRDJ1
CDR3 DNA: TGTGCCTGTGACACCGTCGGGGATGGGGCCGATAAACTCATCTTT
CDR3 protein: CACDTVGDGADKLIF

D gene: TRDD3
clone size: large
V gene: TRDV2
J gene: TRDJ3
CDR3 DNA: TGTGCCTGTGACACCTTACTGGGGGATAGCTCCTGGGACACCCGACAGATGTTTTTC
CDR3 protein: CACDTLLGDSSWDTRQMFF

D gene: -
clone size: large
V gene: TRDV2
J gene: TRDJ1
CDR3 DNA: TGTGCCTGTGACACTTTGGGGAGAAACACCGATAAACTCATCTTT
CDR3 protein: CACDTLGRNTDKLIF

D gene: TRDD3
clone size: medium-sized
V gene: TRDV2
J gene: TRDJ1
CDR3 DNA: TGTGCCTGTGACACAGTCATTGAGGGGATAACGCCCCTTTCGTACACCGATAAACTCATCTTT
CDR3 protein: CACDTVIEGITPLSYTDKLIF

D gene: TRDD3
clone size: large
V gene: TRDV2
J gene: TRDJ3
CDR3 DNA: TGTGCCTGTGACATTGTACTGGGGGATTCCTCCTGGGACACCCGACAGATGTTTTTC
CDR3 protein: CACDIVLGDSSWDTRQMFF

D gene: TRDD3
clone size: large
V gene: TRDV2
J gene: TRDJ1
CDR3 DNA: TGTGCCTGTGACCCTGTCTACTGGGGGATAACGGACACCGATAAACTCATCTTT
CDR3 protein: CACDPVYWGITDTDKLIF

D gene: -
clone size: hyperexpanded
V gene: TRDV2
J gene: TRDJ3
CDR3 DNA: TGTGCCTGTGACCCAACTGGCGCTAGCTCCTGGGACACCCGACAGATGTTTTTC
CDR3 protein: CACDPTGASSWDTRQMFF

D gene: TRDD3
clone size: -
V gene: TRDV2
J gene: TRDJ1
CDR3 DNA: TGTGCCTGTGACATGATCGGACTGGGGGATACGCTGTCCGATAAACTCATCTTT
CDR3 protein: CACDMIGLGDTLSDKLIF

D gene: -
clone size: -
V gene: TRDV2
J gene: TRDJ1
CDR3 DNA: TGTGCCTGTGACACCTTGCTGGGGTACACCGATAAACTCATCTTT
CDR3 protein: CACDTLLGYTDKLIF

D gene: TRDD3
clone size: large
V gene: TRDV2
J gene: TRDJ1
CDR3 DNA: TGTGCCTGTGACGACTTGGCTGGGGGATACGACGGGTACACCGATAAACTCATCTTT
CDR3 protein: CACDDLAGGYDGYTDKLIF

D gene: -
clone size: large
V gene: TRDV2
J gene: TRDJ1
CDR3 DNA: TGTGCCTGTGACACAGTTTTGGGGCAGTCAGAGGGGATTTACACCGATAAACTCATCTTT
CDR3 protein: CACDTVLGQSEGIYTDKLIF

D gene: TRDD3
clone size: medium-sized
V gene: TRDV2
J gene: TRDJ1
CDR3 DNA: TGTGCCTGTGACACCGTTTATCGTCTGGGGGAATACACCGATAAACTCATCTTT
CDR3 protein: CACDTVYRLGEYTDKLIF

D gene: -
clone size: medium-sized
V gene: TRDV2
J gene: TRDJ1
CDR3 DNA: TGTGCCTGTGACACCTGGGAGTCTGGGGACACCGATAAACTCATCTTT
CDR3 protein: CACDTWESGDTDKLIF

D gene: TRDD2
clone size: medium-sized
V gene: TRDV2
J gene: TRDJ1
CDR3 DNA: TGTGCCTGTGAAAGCCTTGGCCTTCCTAGTTCCTACACCGATAAACTCATCTTT
CDR3 protein: CACESLGLPSSYTDKLIF

D gene: TRDD3
clone size: medium-sized
V gene: TRDV2
J gene: TRDJ1
CDR3 DNA: TGTGCCTGTGACCCATTAAAGAACTGGGGGATACCCACCGATAAACTCATCTTT
CDR3 protein: CACDPLKNWGIPTDKLIF

D gene: TRDD3
clone size: medium-sized
V gene: TRDV2
J gene: TRDJ1
CDR3 DNA: TGTGCCTGTGACAAACTGGGGGATCCGAACACCGATAAACTCATCTTT
CDR3 protein: CACDKLGDPNTDKLIF

D gene: -
clone size: large
V gene: TRDV2
J gene: TRDJ1
CDR3 DNA: TGTGCCTGTGACACTCTTTTACGAGGACGTAGAACGACCGATAAACTCATCTTT
CDR3 protein: CACDTLLRGRRTTDKLIF

D gene: -
clone size: medium-sized
V gene: TRDV2
J gene: TRDJ1
CDR3 DNA: TGTGCCTGTGCCCCGCTACCGGGGTTGGCCGCGTACACCGATAAACTCATCTTT
CDR3 protein: CACAPLPGLAAYTDKLIF

D gene: -
clone size: medium-sized
V gene: TRDV2
J gene: TRDJ1
CDR3 DNA: TGTGCCTGTGCCCCCAAGACCGACAAAAAACTCATCTTT
CDR3 protein: CACAPKTDKKLIF

D gene: TRDD3
clone size: medium-sized
V gene: TRDV2
J gene: TRDJ1
CDR3 DNA: TGTGCCTGTGACACCGTACTGGGGTACCCGAACGATAAACTCATCTTT
CDR3 protein: CACDTVLGYPNDKLIF

D gene: -
clone size: medium-sized
V gene: TRDV2
J gene: TRDJ1
CDR3 DNA: TGTGCCTGTGACAGAATCGGGGATCCCACCGATAAACTCATCTTT
CDR3 protein: CACDRIGDPTDKLIF

D gene: TRDD3
clone size: medium-sized
V gene: TRDV2
J gene: TRDJ1
CDR3 DNA: TGTGCCTGTGACACGGTCGGCTTGAGGGGATACGGTGAGACCGATAAACTCATCTTT
CDR3 protein: CACDTVGLRGYGETDKLIF

D gene: TRDD3
clone size: medium-sized
V gene: TRDV2
J gene: TRDJ1
CDR3 DNA: TGTGCCTGTGACACCGTGGGGGGATACGCCAAATCGTCCACCGATAAACTCATCTTT
CDR3 protein: CACDTVGGYAKSSTDKLIF

D gene: -
clone size: medium-sized
V gene: TRDV2
J gene: TRDJ1
CDR3 DNA: TGTGCCTGTGACGGCCTACTGTACACCGATAAACTCATCTTT
CDR3 protein: CACDGLLYTDKLIF

D gene: TRDD3
clone size: medium-sized
V gene: TRDV2
J gene: TRDJ1
CDR3 DNA: TGTGCCTGTGACACCGTTTTGCTGGGGGATACCGATAAACTCATCTTT
CDR3 protein: CACDTVLLGDTDKLIF

D gene: TRDD3
clone size: large
V gene: TRDV2
J gene: TRDJ1
CDR3 DNA: TGTGCCTGTGAGGGACTGGGGGTTGCGAGATCCCTAACCACCGATAAACTCATCTTT
CDR3 protein: CACEGLGVARSLTTDKLIF

D gene: TRDD3
clone size: medium-sized
V gene: TRDV2
J gene: TRDJ1
CDR3 DNA: TGTGCCTGTGACACCATCACTGGGGGATACGCCGATAAACTCATCTTT
CDR3 protein: CACDTITGGYADKLIF

D gene: TRDD3
clone size: medium-sized
V gene: TRDV2
J gene: TRDJ1
CDR3 DNA: TGTGCCTGTGACACCGTGGGGGAAGCGTACACCGATAAACTCATCTTT
CDR3 protein: CACDTVGEAYTDKLIF

D gene: TRDD3
clone size: large
V gene: TRDV2
J gene: TRDJ1
CDR3 DNA: TGTGCCTGTGACTTGCTACTGGGGGATACCGATAAACTCATCTTT
CDR3 protein: CACDLLLGDTDKLIF

D gene: -
clone size: medium-sized
V gene: TRDV1
J gene: TRDJ1
CDR3 DNA: TGTGCTCTTGGGGAACTAAGATCCTCTCCCCTTGGGGATGGAGCCGATAAACTCATCTTT
CDR3 protein: CALGELRSSPLGDGADKLIF

D gene: -
clone size: medium-sized
V gene: TRDV1
J gene: TRDJ1
CDR3 DNA: TGTGCTCTTGGGGAACAGTCCTTTTATGTGGGCCCCCGGATGGACACCGATAAACTCATCTTT
CDR3 protein: CALGEQSFYVGPRMDTDKLIF

D gene: -
clone size: -
V gene: TRDV2
J gene: TRDJ3
CDR3 DNA: TGTGCCTGTGACACCGTGGGGCCCTCCTGGGACACCCGACAGATGTTTTTC
CDR3 protein: CACDTVGPSWDTRQMFF

D gene: TRDD3
clone size: medium-sized
V gene: TRDV1
J gene: TRDJ1
CDR3 DNA: TGTGCTCTTGGGGAAATTCCCCATCCCACGCTTAAGGGGGGATACGCGTCCGATAAACTCATCTTT
CDR3 protein: CALGEIPHPTLKGGYASDKLIF

D gene: TRDD3
clone size: large
V gene: TRDV2
J gene: TRDJ1
CDR3 DNA: TGTGCCTGTGACAAGCTGGGGGTCCTCACCGATAAACTCATCTTT
CDR3 protein: CACDKLGVLTDKLIF

D gene: TRDD3
clone size: medium-sized
V gene: TRDV2
J gene: TRDJ3
CDR3 DNA: TGTGCCTGTGACACCTTACTGGGGGATACCTGGGACACCCGACAGATGTTTTTC
CDR3 protein: CACDTLLGDTWDTRQMFF

D gene: -
clone size: large
V gene: TRDV2
J gene: TRDJ3
CDR3 DNA: TGTGCCTGTGACAGTGTCATGGGAGAGAGGAGCTCCTGGGACACCCGACAGATGTTTTTC
CDR3 protein: CACDSVMGERSSWDTRQMFF

D gene: -
clone size: medium-sized
V gene: TRDV2
J gene: TRDJ1
CDR3 DNA: TGTGCCTGTGACACCGTTCTATCTCGGCCCCGGACCGATAAACTCATCTTT
CDR3 protein: CACDTVLSRPRTDKLIF

D gene: TRDD3
clone size: large
V gene: TRDV2
J gene: TRDJ3
CDR3 DNA: TGTGCCTGTGACATACTGGGGGATAGGAGCTCCTGGGACACCCGACAGATGTTTTTC
CDR3 protein: CACDILGDRSSWDTRQMFF

D gene: TRDD3
clone size: large
V gene: TRDV2
J gene: TRDJ1
CDR3 DNA: TGTGCCTGTGACACCGTTCTTACTGGGGGATACCACGAAACCCATTATAACACCGATAAACTCATCTTT
CDR3 protein: CACDTVLTGGYHETHYNTDKLIF

D gene: TRDD3
clone size: large
V gene: TRDV2
J gene: TRDJ1
CDR3 DNA: TGTGCCTGTGACGTACTGGGGGATCTTTACACCGATAAACTCATCTTT
CDR3 protein: CACDVLGDLYTDKLIF